Included here is one T cell receptor (beta chain) sequence, with context. Disease in patients was locally advanced or metastatic urothelial carcinoma. Germline-derived CDR1 and CDR2 are SGHTS and YDEGEE. The CDR3 sequence is 16 residues long. V shed 4 bases and J 3 bases; nucleotides not matched to a gene: 9. Method: immunoSEQ multiplex PCR; TCRdb's copy keeps in-frame clones and lacks some. The sample gives some 71,000 clones, about 89% of which show up once; around 3.3% is in the top ten. The data derive from a study of PD-L1 blockade in urothelial cancer. About the research overall: Atezolizumab 1,200 mg was given intravenously every 3 weeks, starting 2014.

This chain joins TRBV5-8 and TRBJ2-3; 9 nucleotides agree with TRBD1. The sequence was collected from a man between 60 and 75 years old with urothelial cancer. Sequences were derived from PBMCs, sampled around atezolizumab (anti-PD-L1) treatment. CDR3 loop: CASSTGSGTGTDTQYF. The CDR3, as DNA: TGTGCCAGCAGCACCGGATCCGGGACAGGGACAGATACGCAGTATTTT. Variable domain in full (rest from reference TRBV5-8 and TRBJ2-3): EAGVTQSPTHLIKTRGQQATLRCSPISGHTSVYWYQQALGLGLQFLLWYDEGEERNRGNFPPRFSGRQFPNYSSELNVNALELEDSALYLCASSTGSGTGTDTQYFGPGTRLTVL.